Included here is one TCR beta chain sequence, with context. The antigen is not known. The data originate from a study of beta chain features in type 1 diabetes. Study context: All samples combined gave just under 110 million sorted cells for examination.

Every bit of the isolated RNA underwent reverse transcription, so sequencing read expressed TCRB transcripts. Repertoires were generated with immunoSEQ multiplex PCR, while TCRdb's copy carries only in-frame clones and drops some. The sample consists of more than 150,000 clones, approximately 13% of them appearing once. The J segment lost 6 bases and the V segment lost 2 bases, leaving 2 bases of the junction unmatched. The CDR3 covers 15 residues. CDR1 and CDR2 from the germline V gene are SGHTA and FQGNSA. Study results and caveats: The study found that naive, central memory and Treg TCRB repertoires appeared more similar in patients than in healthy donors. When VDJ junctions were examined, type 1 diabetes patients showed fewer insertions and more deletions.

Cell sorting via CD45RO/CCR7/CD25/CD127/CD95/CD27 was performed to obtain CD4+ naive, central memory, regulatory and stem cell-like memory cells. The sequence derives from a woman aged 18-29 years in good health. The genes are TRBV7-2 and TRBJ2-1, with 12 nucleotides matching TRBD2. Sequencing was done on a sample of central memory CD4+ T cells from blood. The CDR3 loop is CASSLRTSGTNEQFF. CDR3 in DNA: TGTGCCAGCAGCTTAAGGACTAGCGGGACCAATGAGCAGTTCTTC.